This T cell receptor (beta chain) derives from a study of blood T cell repertoires in COVID-19. Across the study: Sample material is recorded as cDNA or gDNA derived from T cells, B-cell-depleted T cells, or PBMCs.

The table came from immunoSEQ multiplex PCR; TCRdb's copy has only in-frame clones and leaves some out. Here the sample spans a few hundred thousand clones, 85% being singletons. The table lists this clone with a count of one. Germline V lookup: CDR1 SGHRS, CDR2 YFSETQ. The CDR3 has 17 residues. Trimming at V came to 4 bases and at J to 6 bases, leaving 17 bases not matched to a gene. The sequence was collected from a woman in her late teens or twenties with acute or convalescent COVID-19. The gene calls are TRBV5-1 and TRBJ2-3, with TRBD2 matching 7 bases. The sample was peripheral blood. In DNA form, the CDR3 reads TGCGCCAGCAGCATAGGGACTACCCAGTGGATATGGGATACGCAGTATTTT. This sequence encodes CASSIGTTQWIWDTQYF.